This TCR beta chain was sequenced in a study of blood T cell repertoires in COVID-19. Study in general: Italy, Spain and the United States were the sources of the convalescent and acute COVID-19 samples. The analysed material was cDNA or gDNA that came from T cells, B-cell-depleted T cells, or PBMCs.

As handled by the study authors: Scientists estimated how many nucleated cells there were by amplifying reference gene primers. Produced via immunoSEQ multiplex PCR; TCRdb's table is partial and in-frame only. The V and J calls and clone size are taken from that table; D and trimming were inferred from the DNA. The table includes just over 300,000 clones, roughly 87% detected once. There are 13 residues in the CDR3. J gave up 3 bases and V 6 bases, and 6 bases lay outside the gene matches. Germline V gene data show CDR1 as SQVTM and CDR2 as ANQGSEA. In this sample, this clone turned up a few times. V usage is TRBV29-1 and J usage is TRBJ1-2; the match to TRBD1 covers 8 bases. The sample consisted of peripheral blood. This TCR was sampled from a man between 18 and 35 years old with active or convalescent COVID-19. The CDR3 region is CSVTPTGDYGYTF. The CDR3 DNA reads TGCAGCGTCACCCCGACAGGGGACTATGGCTACACCTTC.